This T cell receptor (beta chain) was obtained from a study of response to subunit inactivated influenza vaccine. MiXCR, run by TCRdb on the RT-PCR reads, gives a single entry per CDR3 protein. This table has 500,000 or so distinct CDR3 sequences, about 17% appearing once. Per the germline V gene, CDR1 is SGHRS and CDR2 is YFSETQ. V was cut by 2 bases and J by 5 bases, with 10 bases left in between. The CDR3 is 13 amino acids. This clonotype was observed a few times. The source was CD4+ T cells sorted from PBMCs, collected less than 30 months after vaccination. V and J are TRBV5-1 and TRBJ2-5, with TRBD2 as a possible D gene (6 bases). The TCR sequence derives from a man between 50 and 75 years old who received an inactivated influenza vaccine. CDR3: CASSFTSWETQYF. The DNA for the CDR3 is TGCGCCAGCAGCTTTACTAGCTGGGAGACCCAGTACTTC.